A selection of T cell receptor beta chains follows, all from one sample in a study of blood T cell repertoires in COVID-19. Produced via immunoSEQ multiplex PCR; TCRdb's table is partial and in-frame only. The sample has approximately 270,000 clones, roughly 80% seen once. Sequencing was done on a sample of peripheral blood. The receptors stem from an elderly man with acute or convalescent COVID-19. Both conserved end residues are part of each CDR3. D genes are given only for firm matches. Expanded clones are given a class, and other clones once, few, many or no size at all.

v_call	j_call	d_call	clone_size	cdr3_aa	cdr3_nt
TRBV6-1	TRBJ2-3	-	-	CASSEGAGPTYTQYF	TGTGCCAGCAGTGAAGGGGCGGGACCCACATATACGCAGTATTTT
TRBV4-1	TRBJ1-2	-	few	CASSQDLGLAPYGYTF	TGCGCCAGCAGCCAAGACCTTGGCTTAGCACCCTATGGCTACACCTTC
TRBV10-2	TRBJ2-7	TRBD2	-	CASSDFASGRVYEQYF	TGCGCCAGCAGTGATTTTGCTAGCGGGAGAGTTTACGAGCAGTACTTC
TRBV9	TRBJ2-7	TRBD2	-	CASSSSGTSGRGEQYF	TGTGCCAGCAGCTCCTCTGGGACTAGCGGGAGAGGCGAGCAGTACTTC
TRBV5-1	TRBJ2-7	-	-	CASSSTTFILSYEQYF	TGCGCCAGCAGCTCTACCACCTTCATCCTCTCCTACGAGCAGTACTTC
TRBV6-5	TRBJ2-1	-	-	CASSLKPGPYNEQFF	TGTGCCAGCAGTTTAAAACCGGGTCCTTACAATGAGCAGTTCTTC
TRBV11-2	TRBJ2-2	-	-	CASSTGVAGELFF	TGTGCCAGCAGCACGGGAGTCGCCGGGGAGCTGTTTTTT
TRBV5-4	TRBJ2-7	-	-	CASSLDRPTHEQYF	TGTGCCAGCAGCTTGGACAGACCAACCCACGAGCAGTACTTC
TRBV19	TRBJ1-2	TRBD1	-	CASRDREIYGYTF	TGTGCCAGTAGGGACAGGGAGATCTATGGCTACACCTTC
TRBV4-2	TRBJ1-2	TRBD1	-	CASSPKWGQQGGYGYTF	TGTGCCAGCAGCCCCAAGTGGGGGCAACAGGGGGGATATGGCTACACCTTC
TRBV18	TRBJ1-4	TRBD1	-	CASSPSGGFTTNEKLFF	TGTGCCAGCTCACCATCAGGGGGCTTCACAACTAATGAAAAACTGTTTTTT
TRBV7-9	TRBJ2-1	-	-	CASSLDSYNEQFF	TGTGCCAGCAGCTTAGACAGCTACAATGAGCAGTTCTTC
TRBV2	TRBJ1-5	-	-	CASIRGVGGFCQPQHF	TGTGCCAGCATAAGAGGGGTAGGGGGTTTTTGTCAGCCCCAGCATTTT
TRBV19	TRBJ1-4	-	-	CASTMARDIKKLFF	TGTGCCAGTACTATGGCCCGGGACATCAAAAAACTGTTTTTT
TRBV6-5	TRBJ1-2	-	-	CASRVGVYGYTF	TGTGCCAGCAGGGTCGGGGTCTATGGCTACACCTTC
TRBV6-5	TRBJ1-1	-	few	CASSYSGRVEAFF	TGTGCCAGCAGTTACTCGGGCAGAGTTGAAGCTTTCTTT
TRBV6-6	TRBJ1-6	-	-	CASSYSTQGSSPLHF	TGTGCCAGCAGTTACTCGACGCAGGGTTCCTCACCCCTCCACTTT
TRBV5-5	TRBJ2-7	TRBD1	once	CASVRRQGYEQYF	TGTGCCAGCGTCCGGAGACAGGGCTACGAGCAGTACTTC
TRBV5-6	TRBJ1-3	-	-	CASSLYGDTIYF	TGTGCCAGCAGCTTGTACGGAGACACCATATATTTT
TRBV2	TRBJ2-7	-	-	CASSESWESSYEQYF	TGTGCCAGCAGTGAAAGTTGGGAGAGCTCCTACGAGCAGTACTTC
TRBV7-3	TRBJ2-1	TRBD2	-	CASSATSGNYNEQFF	TGTGCCAGCAGCGCGACTAGCGGCAATTACAATGAGCAGTTCTTC
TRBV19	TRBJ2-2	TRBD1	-	CASTLGQGDTGELFF	TGTGCCAGTACCCTCGGACAGGGGGACACCGGGGAGCTGTTTTTT
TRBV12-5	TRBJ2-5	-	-	CASGLGKTEKETQYF	TGTGCTAGTGGTTTGGGAAAGACAGAGAAAGAGACCCAGTACTTC
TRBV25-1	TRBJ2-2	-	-	CASSESAGSTGELFF	TGTGCCAGCAGTGAATCGGCGGGGTCCACCGGGGAGCTGTTTTTT
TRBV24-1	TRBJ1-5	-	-	CATSGPTESSNQPQHF	TGTGCCACCAGTGGCCCGACAGAGAGTAGCAATCAGCCCCAGCATTTT
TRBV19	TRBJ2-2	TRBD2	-	CASRPRTSGVSNTGELFF	TGTGCCAGTAGGCCGAGGACTAGCGGGGTATCGAACACCGGGGAGCTGTTTTTT
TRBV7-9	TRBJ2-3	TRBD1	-	CASSPGTETDTQYF	TGTGCCAGCAGCCCAGGGACAGAGACAGATACGCAGTATTTT
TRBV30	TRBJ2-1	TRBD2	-	CAWSVGPPGGQFF	TGTGCCTGGAGTGTAGGTCCCCCGGGGGGGCAGTTCTTC
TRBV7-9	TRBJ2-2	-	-	CASSALMVANTGELFF	TGTGCCAGCAGCGCGCTTATGGTCGCGAACACCGGGGAGCTGTTTTTT
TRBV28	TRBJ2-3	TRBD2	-	CASSSYAGGGSDTQYF	TGTGCCAGCAGTTCATACGCTGGCGGGGGGTCAGATACGCAGTATTTT
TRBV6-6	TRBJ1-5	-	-	CASSYRTRTQPQHF	TGTGCCAGCAGTTATAGAACCCGCACTCAGCCCCAGCATTTT
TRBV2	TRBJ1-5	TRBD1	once	CASSPRTGGNQPQHF	TGTGCCAGCAGTCCCCGGACAGGGGGCAATCAGCCCCAGCATTTT
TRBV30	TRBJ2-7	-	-	CAWSVPGYEQYF	TGTGCCTGGAGTGTACCGGGCTACGAGCAGTACTTC
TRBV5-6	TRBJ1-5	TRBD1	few	CASSPGTGDQPQHF	TGTGCCAGCAGCCCCGGGACAGGGGACCAGCCCCAGCATTTT
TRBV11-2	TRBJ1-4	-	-	CASSPGWANEKLFF	TGTGCCAGCAGCCCAGGGTGGGCTAATGAAAAACTGTTTTTT
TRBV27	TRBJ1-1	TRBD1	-	CASSPGTGMNTEAFF	TGTGCCAGCAGTCCTGGGACAGGGATGAACACTGAAGCTTTCTTT
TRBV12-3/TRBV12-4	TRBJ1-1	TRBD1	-	CASKLIRQGPAFF	TGTGCCAGCAAGCTGATTAGACAGGGGCCTGCTTTCTTT
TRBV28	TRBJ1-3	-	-	CASSLLAGNTIYF	TGTGCCAGCAGCCTGCTAGCTGGAAACACCATATATTTT
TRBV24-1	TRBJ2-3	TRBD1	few	CATGTGGADTQYF	TGTGCCACGGGGACAGGGGGCGCAGATACGCAGTATTTT
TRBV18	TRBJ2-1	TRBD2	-	CASSSTSGYYNEQFF	TGTGCCAGCTCATCGACTAGCGGATACTACAATGAGCAGTTCTTC